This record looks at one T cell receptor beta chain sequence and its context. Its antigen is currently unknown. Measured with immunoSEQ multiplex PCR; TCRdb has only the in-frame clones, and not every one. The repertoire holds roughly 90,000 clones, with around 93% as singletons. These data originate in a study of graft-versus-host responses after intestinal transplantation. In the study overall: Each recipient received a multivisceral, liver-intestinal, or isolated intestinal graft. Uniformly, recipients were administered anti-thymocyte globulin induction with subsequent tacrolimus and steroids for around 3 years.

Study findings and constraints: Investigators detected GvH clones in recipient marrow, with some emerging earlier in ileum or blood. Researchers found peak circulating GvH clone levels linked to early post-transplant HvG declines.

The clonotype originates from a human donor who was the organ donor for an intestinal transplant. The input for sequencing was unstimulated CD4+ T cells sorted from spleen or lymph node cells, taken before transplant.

CDR3 in DNA: TGTGCCAGCAGCTCTAGCGGGAGCAATGAGCAGTTCTTC. Translated, it gives CASSSSGSNEQFF. The V and J genes are TRBV7-3 and TRBJ2-1; TRBD2 matches at 10 bases. Trimming took 4 bases from V and 6 from J; bases not matched to a gene: 0. Germline V CDR1 and CDR2: SGHTA, FQGTGA. The length of the CDR3 is 13 residues.